This T cell receptor (beta chain) was recovered during a study of blood T cell repertoires in COVID-19. Study context: Acute and convalescent COVID-19 samples came from the United States, Italy and Spain. PBMCs, B-cell-depleted T cells, or T cells were the source of the cDNA or gDNA that made up the material.

A Seattle source enrolled patients during active infection and followed them longitudinally. CDR3 size: 13 residues. Trimming removed 3 bases at V and 1 base at J, with 7 bases between. CDR1 is SGHNT, CDR2 YYREEE, per germline (reference sequence). Original data processing: Scientists estimated how many nucleated cells there were by amplifying reference gene primers. Produced via immunoSEQ multiplex PCR; TCRdb's table is partial and in-frame only. V and J calls plus clone size are reproduced from that table; the DNA served to infer D and trimming. This sample has 100,000 to 150,000 clones, with 81% found just once.

Sample: peripheral blood. The sequence came from a man aged 30 to 45 with COVID-19, enrolled during active disease. The chain couples TRBV5-4 to TRBJ1-1; no firm D call. CDR3 sequence: CASSWTQNTEAFF. The CDR3 DNA follows: TGTGCCAGCAGCTGGACTCAGAACACTGAAGCTTTCTTT.